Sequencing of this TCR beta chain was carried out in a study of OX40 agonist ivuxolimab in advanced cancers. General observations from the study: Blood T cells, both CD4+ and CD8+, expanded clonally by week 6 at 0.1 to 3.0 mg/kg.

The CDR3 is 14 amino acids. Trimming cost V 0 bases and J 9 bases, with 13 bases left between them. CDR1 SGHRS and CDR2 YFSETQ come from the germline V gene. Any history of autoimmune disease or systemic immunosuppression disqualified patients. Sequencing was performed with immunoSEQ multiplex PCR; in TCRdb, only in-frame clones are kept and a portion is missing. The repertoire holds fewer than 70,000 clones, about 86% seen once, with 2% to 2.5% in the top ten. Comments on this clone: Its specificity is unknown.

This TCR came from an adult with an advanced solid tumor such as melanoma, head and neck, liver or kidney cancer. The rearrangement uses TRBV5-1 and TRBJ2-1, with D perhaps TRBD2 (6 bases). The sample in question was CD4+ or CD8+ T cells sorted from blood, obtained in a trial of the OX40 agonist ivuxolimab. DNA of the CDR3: TGCGCCAGCAGCTTGGGCGGGGCCGGGTTTGAGCAGTTCTTC. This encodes CASSLGGAGFEQFF.